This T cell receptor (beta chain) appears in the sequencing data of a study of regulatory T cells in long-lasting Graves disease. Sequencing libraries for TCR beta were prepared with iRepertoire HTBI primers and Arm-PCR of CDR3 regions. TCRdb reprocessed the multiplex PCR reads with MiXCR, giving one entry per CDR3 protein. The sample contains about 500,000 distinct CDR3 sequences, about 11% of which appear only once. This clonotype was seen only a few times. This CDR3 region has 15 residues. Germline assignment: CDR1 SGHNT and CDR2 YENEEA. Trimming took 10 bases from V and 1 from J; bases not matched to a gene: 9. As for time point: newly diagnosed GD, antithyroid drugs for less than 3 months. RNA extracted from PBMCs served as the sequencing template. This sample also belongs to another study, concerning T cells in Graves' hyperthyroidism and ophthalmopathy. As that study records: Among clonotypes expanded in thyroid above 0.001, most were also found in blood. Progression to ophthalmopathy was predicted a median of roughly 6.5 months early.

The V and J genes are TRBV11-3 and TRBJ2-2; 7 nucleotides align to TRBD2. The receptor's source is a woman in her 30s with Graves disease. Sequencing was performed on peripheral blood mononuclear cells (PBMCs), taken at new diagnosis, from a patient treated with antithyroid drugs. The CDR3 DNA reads TGTGCCATACGATTGGGGGGGAAGAACACCGGGGAGCTGTTTTTT. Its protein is CAIRLGGKNTGELFF.